Listed below are T cell receptor beta chains from one sample, sequenced in a study of OX40 agonist ivuxolimab in advanced cancers. Generated by immunoSEQ multiplex PCR, the TCRdb table keeps only in-frame clones and is missing some. The sample lists 20,000 to 25,000 clones, 70% to 90% occurring once. Sequencing used CD4+ or CD8+ T cells sorted from blood, obtained in a trial of the OX40 agonist ivuxolimab. These TCRs come from an adult with an advanced solid tumor such as melanoma, head and neck, liver or kidney cancer. The CDR3 runs from the conserved cysteine through the conserved F or W. D genes are given only for firm matches. Only some rows state a clone size, as once, few, many or a class for expanded clones.

V	size	J	D	DNA	CDR3
TRBV27	NA	TRBJ2-2	NA	TGTGCCAGCAGTTACGGTTCGAACACCGGGGAGCTGTTTTTT	CASSYGSNTGELFF
TRBV7-9	NA	TRBJ2-4	NA	TGTGCCAGCAGCCCACGTATGATGTTAGCCAAAAACATTCAGTACTTC	CASSPRMMLAKNIQYF
TRBV14	few	TRBJ1-6	NA	TGTGCCAGCAGCCAAGAGGTTGTCCCCACTTCCCTCCACTTT	CASSQEVVPTSLHF
TRBV28	NA	TRBJ1-1	TRBD1	TGTGCCAGCAGTATAGGGACAGGGGGCCGTGTCTACACTGAAGCTTTCTTT	CASSIGTGGRVYTEAFF
TRBV7-6	NA	TRBJ1-2	NA	TGTGCCAGCAGCCCGGACCTTTCTAACTATGGCTACACCTTC	CASSPDLSNYGYTF
TRBV6-4	NA	TRBJ1-1	NA	TGTGCCAGCAGTCCGGGGGGTCCCACTGAAGCTTTCTTT	CASSPGGPTEAFF
TRBV28	once	TRBJ2-1	NA	TGTGCCAGCAGTATACGGACGGTGGGGGGATTCAGTGAGCAGTTCTTC	CASSIRTVGGFSEQFF
TRBV4-1	NA	TRBJ1-1	NA	TGCGCCAGCAGCGAACCTGGGGACACTGAAGCTTTCTTT	CASSEPGDTEAFF
TRBV7-6	NA	TRBJ2-3	NA	TGTGCCAGCAGCTTAAGTGGAGCGGGCACAGATACGCAGTATTTT	CASSLSGAGTDTQYF
TRBV7-9	NA	TRBJ1-5	NA	TGTGCCAGCAGCTTAGTCGATAGCAATCAGCCCCAGCATTTT	CASSLVDSNQPQHF
TRBV7-6	NA	TRBJ2-7	TRBD1	TGTGCCAGCAGCTTAGGGACAGGGGGGGAGTACGAGCAGTACTTC	CASSLGTGGEYEQYF
TRBV7-7	NA	TRBJ2-7	TRBD2	TGTGCCAGCAGCCGGGGACTAGCGGGAGGGCAGGGCTACGAGCAGTACTTC	CASSRGLAGGQGYEQYF
TRBV6-5	once	TRBJ2-7	TRBD2	TGTGCCAGCAGTTACTCCTTTAGCGGGGTCCGGTTCGAGCAGTACTTC	CASSYSFSGVRFEQYF
TRBV15	NA	TRBJ1-1	NA	TGTGCCACCAGCTTCCGGGGGCAGGGGTCGTTGAACACTGAAGCTTTCTTT	CATSFRGQGSLNTEAFF
TRBV30	NA	TRBJ1-1	TRBD1	TGTGCCTGGAGTACACAGACAGGGGGCTGGGGTGAAGCTTTCTTT	CAWSTQTGGWGEAFF
TRBV5-1	NA	TRBJ2-7	TRBD2	TGCGCCAGCAGCGACTATAGCGGGAGAACCCACGAGCAGTACTTC	CASSDYSGRTHEQYF
TRBV13	few	TRBJ1-1	TRBD1	TGTGCCAGCAGCTTAGGTACTAGGGGGCCTGACACTGAAGCTTTCTTT	CASSLGTRGPDTEAFF
TRBV14	NA	TRBJ2-7	TRBD1	TGTGCCAGCAGCCAAGGCCCCGGGACAGGGGCCTACGAGCAGTACTTC	CASSQGPGTGAYEQYF
TRBV29-1	NA	TRBJ2-1	TRBD2	TGCAGCGTTAGGGGGACTAGCGCTTACAATGAGCAGTTCTTC	CSVRGTSAYNEQFF
TRBV6-4	NA	TRBJ2-7	NA	TGTGCCAGCAGTCCCGGGGGGGGACAGAAGAACGAGCAGTACTTC	CASSPGGGQKNEQYF
TRBV5-1	NA	TRBJ1-1	NA	TGCGCCAGCAGTCTGCTAGGAACTGAAGCTTTCTTT	CASSLLGTEAFF
TRBV14	NA	TRBJ2-5	TRBD1	TGTGCCAGCAGCCAAGGGGCCCAGGGGGCGCTAGCAGAGACCCAGTACTTC	CASSQGAQGALAETQYF
TRBV28	NA	TRBJ1-2	TRBD1	TGTGCCAGCAGTACAATGGACAGGGTGCGCTATGGCTACACCTTC	CASSTMDRVRYGYTF
TRBV6-1	NA	TRBJ2-7	NA	TGTGCCAGCAGTCTACCAACCTCAATTACCTACGAGCAGTACTTC	CASSLPTSITYEQYF
TRBV9	NA	TRBJ1-1	TRBD1	TGTGCCAGCAGCGCGTCGGGACAGGGGGCTGGAGCTTTCTTT	CASSASGQGAGAFF
TRBV19	NA	TRBJ2-7	NA	TGTGCCAGTAGTACCACAGGGACCAGCTCCTACGAGCAGTACTTC	CASSTTGTSSYEQYF
TRBV30	NA	TRBJ1-5	NA	TGTGCCTGGGACCCAGGGTATAATCAGCCCCAGCATTTT	CAWDPGYNQPQHF
TRBV19	NA	TRBJ1-1	NA	TGTGCCAGTAGTATCTCCGGGGTCTCTGAAGCTTTCTTT	CASSISGVSEAFF
TRBV7-9	NA	TRBJ1-2	TRBD1	TGTGCCAGCAGCTTGGTCGGGGCCCGGGACAGCAAATATGGCTACACCTTC	CASSLVGARDSKYGYTF
TRBV7-9	once	TRBJ2-1	NA	TGTGCCAGCAGCTTTAGCCTAGGGAAGGACGGAAATGAGCAGTTCTTC	CASSFSLGKDGNEQFF
TRBV19	NA	TRBJ2-3	TRBD2	TGTGCCAGTAGTATGGGACTAGCGGGAGCAGATACGCAGTATTTT	CASSMGLAGADTQYF
TRBV6-5	few	TRBJ2-1	TRBD1	TGTGCCAGCAGTTACGGGGACAGGGGTTTTACGGGTGAGCAGTTCTTC	CASSYGDRGFTGEQFF
TRBV4-1	NA	TRBJ2-7	NA	TGCGCCAGCAGCCAAGAATTCTCCTACGAGCAGTACTTC	CASSQEFSYEQYF
TRBV14	NA	TRBJ1-2	NA	TGTGCCAGCAGCCAAGGGCAGGGTGTCGACACCTTC	CASSQGQGVDTF
TRBV27	NA	TRBJ1-4	NA	TGTGCCAGCAGTTTATCTGGCACAACTAATGAAAAACTGTTTTTT	CASSLSGTTNEKLFF
TRBV9	NA	TRBJ2-3	TRBD1	TGTGCCAGCAGCGTCAGGGGGTACGGCACAGATACGCAGTATTTT	CASSVRGYGTDTQYF
TRBV18	NA	TRBJ1-2	NA	TGTGCCAGCTCACCGATGACAGTCTATGGCTACACCTTC	CASSPMTVYGYTF
TRBV14	NA	TRBJ2-1	NA	TGTGCCAGCAGCCAAGATCTTACAGGGACTAATTACAATGAGCAGTTCTTC	CASSQDLTGTNYNEQFF
TRBV28	NA	TRBJ2-1	TRBD1	TGTGCCAGCAGTCCTACGGGACAGGGCAACAATGAGCAGTTCTTC	CASSPTGQGNNEQFF
TRBV4-3	NA	TRBJ1-2	NA	TGCGCCAGCAGCCAAAGGGCAGGGGAGGGCTACACCTTC	CASSQRAGEGYTF
TRBV15	NA	TRBJ2-7	NA	TGTGCCACCAGCAGAGAGATCCAGGGCTACGAGCAGTACTTC	CATSREIQGYEQYF